This T cell receptor (beta chain) is from a study of lung T cells in sarcoidosis with Löfgren's syndrome. Study summary: Repertoire analyses centered on Löfgren's syndrome patients.

There are 13 residues in the CDR3. Germline CDR1 MDHEN, CDR2 SYDVKM. V shed 7 bases and J 0 bases; nucleotides not matched to a gene: 3. At least ten counts were recorded for this clonotype. Its antigen is unidentified. MiXCR, applied by TCRdb to the reads, yields one record per CDR3 protein. This sample has more than 50,000 distinct CDR3 sequences, with over 20% found just once. Study observations and caveats: In alpha-beta pairs, TRAV12-1 favored TRBV2, and their CDR3s were homologous. Shared TRAV12-1 and TRBV2 CDR3 motifs across Löfgren's syndrome patients reportedly suggested public CD4+ TCRs.

Sequenced: CD4+ T cells from PBMCs. This clonotype originated in a human donor with sarcoidosis (Löfgren's syndrome or another form), or a control subject (not recorded which). This chain joins TRBV28 and TRBJ2-7; 7 bases fit TRBD2. The CDR3 nucleotides read TGTGCCAGCACTAGCGGAAGCTCCTACGAGCAGTACTTC. Its protein is CASTSGSSYEQYF.